This section outlines one TCR beta chain sequence together with its context. TCRB sequencing was done at Survey resolution level. The assay was immunoSEQ multiplex PCR, and TCRdb's table has in-frame clones only and misses some. The sample contains about 15,000 clones, just under 85% of which appear only once. The data were obtained in a study of follicular helper T cells after annual influenza vaccination. The time point denotes: 2014-2015 season, pre-vaccination. The sequence derives from an adult who received the influenza vaccine. Here the sequenced sample was CXCR5- memory CD4+ T cells sorted from blood, taken on the day of influenza vaccination.

The CDR3 nucleotides read TGTGCCAGCAGTAACGGCCGAGAAAAACTGTTTTTT. Translation: CASSNGREKLFF. The genes are TRBV6-5 and TRBJ1-4; D is undetermined. This CDR3 comprises 12 residues. CDR1 MNHEY and CDR2 SVGAGI come from the germline V gene. Trimming shortened V by 5 bases and J by 8 bases, and 9 bases separated the two germline ends.